The 15 T cell receptor beta chains listed next were all sequenced from one sample in a study of blood T cell repertoires in COVID-19. Sequencing used immunoSEQ multiplex PCR; TCRdb keeps in-frame clones, though not all of them. The sample consists of approximately 300,000 clones, about nine tenths of them appearing once. The specimen was peripheral blood. These receptor sequences come from a man between 18 and 35 years old with active or convalescent COVID-19.

The chain combines TRBV5-1 with TRBJ1-2; D is ambiguous. V was cut by 2 bases and J by 2 bases, with 7 bases left in between. The germline CDR1 and CDR2 sequences are SGHRS and YFSETQ. The CDR3 covers 13 residues. The chain's CDR3 is CASSFTANYGYTF. CDR3 coding DNA: TGCGCCAGCAGCTTTACTGCCAACTATGGCTACACCTTC.

The chain couples TRBV5-1 to TRBJ1-3; D ambiguous. The germline V gene encodes CDR1 SGHRS and CDR2 YFSETQ. V was trimmed by 5 bases and J by 4 bases, leaving 10 bases between them. This CDR3 spans 13 amino acids. The CDR3 reads CASRVQQGNTIYF. The CDR3 nucleotides read TGCGCCAGCAGGGTCCAACAGGGAAACACCATATATTTT.

The V call is TRBV5-6, the J call TRBJ2-1; possibly TRBD1 for D (5 bases). V was cut by 2 bases and J by 4 bases, with 25 bases left in between. Germline V gives CDR1 SGHDT, CDR2 YYEEEE. The CDR3 totals 19 residues. This CDR3 is CASSFIRQSQGVIYNEQFF. CDR3 DNA sequence: TGTGCCAGCAGCTTTATTAGACAGTCCCAAGGCGTGATATACAATGAGCAGTTCTTC.

The gene calls are TRBV4-1 and TRBJ2-3, with 8 bases lining up with TRBD2. Germline lookup yields CDR1 MGHRA and CDR2 YSYEKL. This CDR3 comprises 16 residues. V lost 4 bases to trimming and J lost 2 bases; unmatched junction nucleotides: 8. The CDR3 spells CASSLLSGVPTDTQYF. CDR3 sequence (DNA): TGCGCCAGCAGCCTCCTTAGCGGGGTCCCCACAGATACGCAGTATTTT.

This chain connects TRBV9 to TRBJ2-7, with 8 bases fitting TRBD2. Germline CDR1 reads SGDLS; CDR2 reads YYNGEE. V trimming: 0 bases; J trimming: 0 bases; junction bases outside the gene matches: 2. CDR3 length equals 15 residues. DNA of the CDR3: TGTGCCAGCAGCGTAGGCGGGAGGCTCTCCTACGAGCAGTACTTC. Its protein product is CASSVGGRLSYEQYF.

The chain combines TRBV7-6 with TRBJ2-3; D is perhaps TRBD2 (6 bases). Per the germline V gene, CDR1 is SGHVS and CDR2 is FNYEAQ. The V and J ends lost 6 bases and 4 bases respectively, with 14 bases between them. This CDR3 comprises 14 residues. The CDR3 protein is CASSVGTSSDTQYF. CDR3 DNA: TGTGCCAGCAGTGTCGGGACTTCATCAGATACGCAGTATTTT.

The rearrangement links TRBV2 to TRBJ1-4; TRBD1 matches 7 bases. Trimming removed 6 bases from V and 1 base from J; junction bases left unmatched: 5. Looked up from germline, CDR1 is SNHLY and CDR2 is FYNNEI. The CDR3 loop spans 15 amino acids. The CDR3 spells CASRSTGETNEKLFF. CDR3 bases: TGTGCCAGCAGGAGCACAGGGGAAACTAATGAAAAACTGTTTTTT.

The chain has TRBV3-1 (or the pseudogene TRBV3-2) and TRBJ2-1; D is possibly TRBD2 (5 bases). The V end lost 5 bases, the J end lost 0 bases, and 11 bases lay between the germline ends. This CDR3 contains 15 residues. Per germline, CDR1 LGHDT and CDR2 YNNKEL (reference sequence). The CDR3 DNA is TGTGCCAGCAGCTCGGGATTGCCCTCCTACAATGAGCAGTTCTTC. This translates into CASSSGLPSYNEQFF.

The chain combines TRBV5-5 with TRBJ2-7; weak D call: TRBD1 (5 bases). This CDR3 is 14 amino acids long. Germline V CDR1 and CDR2: SGHKS, YYEKEE (reference sequence). Trimming took 0 bases from V and 7 from J, leaving 14 bases between them. As DNA, the CDR3 is TGTGCCAGCAGCTTGGTAGGGGATGATGGGGAGCAGTACTTC. It is translated as CASSLVGDDGEQYF. The whole variable domain, filled in from reference TRBV5-5 and TRBJ2-7, reads DAGVTQSPTHLIKTRGQQVTLRCSPISGHKSVSWYQQVLGQGPQFIFQYYEKEERGRGNFPDRFSARQFPNYSSELNVNALLLGDSALYLCASSLVGDDGEQYFGPGTRLTVT.

The chain has TRBV4-1 and TRBJ2-4; TRBD1 matches 7 bases. V was pared by 0 bases and J by 1 base, with 3 bases of the junction left unmatched. Germline V CDR1 and CDR2: MGHRA, YSYEKL. This CDR3 is built from 16 residues. DNA of the CDR3: TGCGCCAGCAGCCAAGAACAGGGGAAGGCCAAAAACATTCAGTACTTC. Encoded protein: CASSQEQGKAKNIQYF.

The rearrangement links TRBV12-3 or TRBV12-4 to TRBJ1-2; 9 bases are a match to TRBD1. The CDR3 runs to 13 residues. V lost 6 bases and J lost 6; bases outside the gene matches: 5. The CDR3 reads CASSWRTGDGYTF. The CDR3, as DNA: TGTGCCAGCAGCTGGCGGACAGGGGATGGCTACACCTTC.

This clone was seen a single time. The CDR3 DNA is TGTGCCACCAGTGATGTGACTTACACCGGGGAGCTGTTTTTT. It specifies CATSDVTYTGELFF. J is TRBJ2-2 and V is TRBV24-1, with D uncertain. Germline CDR1 reads KGHDR; CDR2 reads SFDVKD. With 3 bases removed from V and 3 bases from J, the gap between germline ends came to 7 bases. The CDR3 runs to 14 residues.

The rearrangement joins TRBV7-2 to TRBJ2-1; 9 positions match TRBD2. This CDR3 comprises 17 residues. With V trimmed by 5 bases and J by 4 bases, 12 bases remained unmatched. From germline, CDR1 is SGHTA and CDR2 FQGNSA. CDR3 coding DNA: TGTGCCAGCAGCCTCTCTCCTGCTAGCGGGGTTTACAATGAGCAGTTCTTC. It specifies CASSLSPASGVYNEQFF.

This clone has only one observation. This chain joins TRBV28 and TRBJ2-5; 7 bases map to TRBD2. V lost 5 bases to trimming and J lost 3 bases; unmatched junction nucleotides: 9. This CDR3 region has 15 residues. Germline CDR1 and CDR2: MDHEN and SYDVKM. CDR3 DNA: TGTGCCAGCAGTCCCTGGGGGGGGTGGGAAGAGACCCAGTACTTC. Translated: CASSPWGGWEETQYF.

The chain couples TRBV7-9 to TRBJ2-1; the match to TRBD2 covers 9 bases. The CDR3 covers 15 residues. Losses at the gene ends were 3 bases for V and 5 bases for J; bases not matched to a gene: 5. Per the germline V gene, CDR1 is SEHNR and CDR2 is FQNEAQ (reference sequence). As DNA, the CDR3 is TGTGCCAGCAGCTTCGTTGCGGGAGGGCACAATGAGCAGTTCTTC. It codes for CASSFVAGGHNEQFF.